This TCR beta chain was obtained from a study of OX40 agonist ivuxolimab in advanced cancers. Study overall: Patients with hepatocellular carcinoma, melanoma, renal cell or head and neck cancer made up the dose-escalation patients.

Germline V lookup: CDR1 MNHEY, CDR2 SVGAGI. The length of the CDR3 is 14 residues. V was cut by 7 bases and J by 1 base, with 12 bases left in between. Assay used: immunoSEQ multiplex PCR; TCRdb lists only in-frame clones, some missing. The sample yields over 80,000 clones, 92% seen once. This clonotype was obtained from an adult with an advanced solid tumor such as melanoma, head and neck, liver or kidney cancer. The chain combines TRBV6-5 with TRBJ2-3; no clear D gene. The starting material was CD4+ or CD8+ T cells sorted from blood, obtained in a trial of the OX40 agonist ivuxolimab. The CDR3 region is CASNTGPRTDTQYF. The CDR3 DNA reads as TGTGCCAGCAATACCGGGCCCCGCACAGATACGCAGTATTTT.